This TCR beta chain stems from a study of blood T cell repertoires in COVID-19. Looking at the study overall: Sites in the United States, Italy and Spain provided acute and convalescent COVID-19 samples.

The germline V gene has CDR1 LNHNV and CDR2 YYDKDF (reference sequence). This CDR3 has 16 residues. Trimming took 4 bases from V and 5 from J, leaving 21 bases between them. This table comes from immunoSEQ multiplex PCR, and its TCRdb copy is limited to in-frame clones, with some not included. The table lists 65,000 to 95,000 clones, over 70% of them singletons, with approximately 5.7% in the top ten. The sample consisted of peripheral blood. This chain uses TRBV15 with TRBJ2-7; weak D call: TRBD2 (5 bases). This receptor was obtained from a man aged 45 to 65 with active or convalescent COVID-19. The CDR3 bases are TGTGCCACCAGCAATGGGCTGGGTCATAGCGCTAACGAGCAGTACTTC. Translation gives CATSNGLGHSANEQYF.